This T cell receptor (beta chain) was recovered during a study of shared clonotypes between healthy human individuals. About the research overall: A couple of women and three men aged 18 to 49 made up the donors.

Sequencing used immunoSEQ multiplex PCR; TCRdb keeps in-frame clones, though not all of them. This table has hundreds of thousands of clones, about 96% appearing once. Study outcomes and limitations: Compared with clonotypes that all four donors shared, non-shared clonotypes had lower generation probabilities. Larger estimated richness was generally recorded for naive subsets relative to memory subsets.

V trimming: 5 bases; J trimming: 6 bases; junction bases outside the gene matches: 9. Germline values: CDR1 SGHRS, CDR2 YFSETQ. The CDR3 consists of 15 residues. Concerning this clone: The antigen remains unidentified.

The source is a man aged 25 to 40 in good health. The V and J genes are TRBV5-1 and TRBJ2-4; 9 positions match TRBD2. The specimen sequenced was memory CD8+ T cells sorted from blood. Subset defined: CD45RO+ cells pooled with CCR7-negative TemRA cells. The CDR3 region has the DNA TGCGCCAGCAGTCTTACTAGCGGGCCTGGAAACATTCAGTACTTC. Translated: CASSLTSGPGNIQYF.